This T cell receptor beta chain stems from a study of shared clonotypes between healthy human individuals. Only CD45RO-negative cells positively selected for CCR7 counted as naive CD8 cells, so terminally differentiated effector memory CD45RA+ cells were excluded. Trimming took off 2 bases at V and 8 bases at J, with 12 bases between the two ends. The V gene's germline CDR1 is MNHEY and CDR2 SVGAGI. CDR3 length: 14 residues. Of note for this clone: The antigen remains unidentified.

Study-wide results and caveats: Of the naive CD4 clonotypes, 4% to 5% were shared across a handful of donors.

Deep-level settings were used for running the assay. An even split of each subset's genomic DNA across several immunoSEQ plates was performed. Here immunoSEQ multiplex PCR was the method, and the copy in TCRdb shows in-frame clones only, minus some. The table has 2 million to 2.5 million clones, approximately 94% seen once. Sequencing was performed on naive CD8+ T cells from PBMCs. This chain connects TRBV6-5 to TRBJ2-2, with D perhaps being TRBD1 or TRBD2 (6 bases each). The sequence came from a man between 18 and 35 years old in good health. Some clones in this sample may be carry-over from other donors' samples. The CDR3 sequence is CASSYQQGLGELFF. CDR3 bases: TGTGCCAGCAGTTACCAACAGGGACTTGGGGAGCTGTTTTTT.